This TCR beta chain stems from a study of OX40 agonist ivuxolimab in advanced cancers. Produced via immunoSEQ multiplex PCR; TCRdb's table is partial and in-frame only. The sample contains tens of thousands of clones, roughly four fifths of which appear only once. Whole-study results and caveats: The investigators did not determine what antigen specificity the expanded peripheral T cells had. Near-lowest levels of clonal expansion characterized partial responders at 0.1-3.0 mg/kg.

A remark on this clone: No antigen is known for it.

Sequenced material: CD4+ or CD8+ T cells sorted from blood, taken in a trial of the OX40 agonist ivuxolimab. This receptor was obtained from an adult with an advanced solid tumor such as melanoma, head and neck, liver or kidney cancer.

CDR3 loop: CASSQDRGFNTEAFF. CDR3 in DNA: TGTGCCAGCAGCCAAGACCGGGGATTCAACACTGAAGCTTTCTTT. The rearrangement joins TRBV4-2 to TRBJ1-1; the D is unclear. This CDR3 spans 15 amino acids. Germline V gives CDR1 LGHNA, CDR2 YNFKEQ. The V and J ends lost 0 bases and 2 bases respectively, with 10 bases between them.